This TCR beta chain was profiled in a study of OX40 agonist ivuxolimab in advanced cancers. Profiled with immunoSEQ multiplex PCR; TCRdb holds only in-frame clones, not every one. The sample contains 90,000 to 120,000 clones, 91% of which appear only once. This CDR3 has 17 amino acids. Germline CDR1 is MNHNS and CDR2 is SASEGT. V lost 1 base, J lost 7 bases, and 19 bases lay in between. The starting material was CD4+ or CD8+ T cells sorted from blood, obtained in a trial of the OX40 agonist ivuxolimab. The source is an adult with an advanced solid tumor such as melanoma, head and neck, liver or kidney cancer. The rearrangement uses TRBV6-1 and TRBJ1-4, with D perhaps TRBD1 (5 bases). The CDR3 loop is CASSEVVWGGETEKLFF. In nucleotides, the CDR3 is TGTGCCAGCAGTGAAGTTGTTTGGGGCGGGGAGACTGAAAAACTGTTTTTT.